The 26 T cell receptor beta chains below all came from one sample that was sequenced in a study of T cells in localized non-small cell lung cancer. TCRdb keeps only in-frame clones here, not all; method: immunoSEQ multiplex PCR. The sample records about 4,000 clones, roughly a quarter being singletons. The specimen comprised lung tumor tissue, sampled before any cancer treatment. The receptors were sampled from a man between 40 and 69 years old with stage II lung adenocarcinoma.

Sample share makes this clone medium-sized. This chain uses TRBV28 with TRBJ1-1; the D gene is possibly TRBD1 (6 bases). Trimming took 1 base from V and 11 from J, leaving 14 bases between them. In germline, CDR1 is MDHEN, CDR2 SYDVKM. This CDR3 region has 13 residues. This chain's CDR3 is CASSLSKGGCAFF. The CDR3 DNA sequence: TGTGCCAGCAGTTTATCGAAAGGGGGGTGTGCTTTCTTT.

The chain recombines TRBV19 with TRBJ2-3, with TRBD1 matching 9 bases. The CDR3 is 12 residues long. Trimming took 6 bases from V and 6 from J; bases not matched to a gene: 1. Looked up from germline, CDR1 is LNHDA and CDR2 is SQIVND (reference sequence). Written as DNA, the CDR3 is TGTGCCAGTAGAGACAGGGGGGATACGCAGTATTTT. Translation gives CASRDRGDTQYF.

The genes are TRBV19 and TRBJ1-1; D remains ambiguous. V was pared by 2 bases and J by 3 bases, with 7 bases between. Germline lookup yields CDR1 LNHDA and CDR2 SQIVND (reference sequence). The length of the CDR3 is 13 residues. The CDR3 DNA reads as TGTGCCAGTAGTATAAGGGAGGACACTGAAGCTTTCTTT. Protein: CASSIREDTEAFF.

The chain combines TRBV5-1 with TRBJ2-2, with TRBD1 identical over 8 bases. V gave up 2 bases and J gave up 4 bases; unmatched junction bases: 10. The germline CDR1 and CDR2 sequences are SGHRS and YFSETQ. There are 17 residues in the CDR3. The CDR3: CASSLLGQALSTGELFF. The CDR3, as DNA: TGCGCCAGCAGCTTACTGGGACAGGCGCTTTCCACCGGGGAGCTGTTTTTT. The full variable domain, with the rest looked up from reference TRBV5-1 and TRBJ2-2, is KAGVTQTPRYLIKTRGQQVTLSCSPISGHRSVSWYQQTPGQGLQFLFEYFSETQRNKGNFPGRFSGRQFSNSRSEMNVSTLELGDSALYLCASSLLGQALSTGELFFGEGSRLTVL.

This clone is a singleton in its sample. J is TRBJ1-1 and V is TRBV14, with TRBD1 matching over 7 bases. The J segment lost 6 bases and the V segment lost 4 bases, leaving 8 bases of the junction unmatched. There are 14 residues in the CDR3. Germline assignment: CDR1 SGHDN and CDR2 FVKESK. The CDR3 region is CASSPTGLGAEAFF. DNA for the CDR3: TGTGCCAGCAGCCCGACAGGGTTGGGCGCTGAAGCTTTCTTT.

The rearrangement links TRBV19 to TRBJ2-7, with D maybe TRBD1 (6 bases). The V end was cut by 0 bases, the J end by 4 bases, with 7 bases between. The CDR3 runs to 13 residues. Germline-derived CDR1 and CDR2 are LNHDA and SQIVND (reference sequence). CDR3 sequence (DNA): TGTGCCAGTAGTATAGAGGGGGCGTACGAGCAGTACTTC. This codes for CASSIEGAYEQYF.

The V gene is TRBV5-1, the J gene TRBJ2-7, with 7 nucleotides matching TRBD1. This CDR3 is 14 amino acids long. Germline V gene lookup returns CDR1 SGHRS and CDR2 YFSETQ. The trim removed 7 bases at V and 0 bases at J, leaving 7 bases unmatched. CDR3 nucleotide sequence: TGCGCCAGCCGCCGGGACAGCGACTCCTACGAGCAGTACTTC. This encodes CASRRDSDSYEQYF.

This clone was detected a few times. In DNA, the CDR3 is TGCAGCGTCGGACAGGGGTTGAGCACTGAAGCTTTCTTT. Protein sequence: CSVGQGLSTEAFF. The chain recombines TRBV29-1 with TRBJ1-1, with TRBD1 matching over 9 bases. V trimming: 6 bases; J trimming: 4 bases; junction bases outside the gene matches: 6. Germline values: CDR1 SQVTM, CDR2 ANQGSEA. The CDR3 is 13 amino acids.

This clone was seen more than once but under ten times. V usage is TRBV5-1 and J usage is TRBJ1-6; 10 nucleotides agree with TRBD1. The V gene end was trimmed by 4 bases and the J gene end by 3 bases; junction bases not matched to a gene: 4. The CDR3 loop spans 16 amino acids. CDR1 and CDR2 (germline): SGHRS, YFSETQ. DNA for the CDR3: TGCGCCAGCAGCATTGGGGACAGGGGCTATAATTCACCCCTCCACTTT. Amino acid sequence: CASSIGDRGYNSPLHF.

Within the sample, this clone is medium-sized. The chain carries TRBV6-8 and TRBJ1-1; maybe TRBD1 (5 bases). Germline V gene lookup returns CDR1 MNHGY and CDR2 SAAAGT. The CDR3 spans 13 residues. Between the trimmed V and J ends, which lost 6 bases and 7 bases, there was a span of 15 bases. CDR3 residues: CASRTPGTVEAFF. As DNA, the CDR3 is TGTGCCAGCAGAACTCCCGGGACTGTTGAAGCTTTCTTT.

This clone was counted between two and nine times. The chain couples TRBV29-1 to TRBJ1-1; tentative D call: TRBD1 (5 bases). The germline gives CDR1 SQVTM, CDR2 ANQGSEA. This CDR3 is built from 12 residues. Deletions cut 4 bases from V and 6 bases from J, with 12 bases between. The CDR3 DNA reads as TGCAGCGTTGTCAGAGGGGCCCCTGAAGCTTTCTTT. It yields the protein CSVVRGAPEAFF. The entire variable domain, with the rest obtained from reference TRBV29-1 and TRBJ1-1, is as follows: SAVISQKPSRDICQRGTSLTIQCQVDSQVTMMFWYRQQPGQSLTLIATANQGSEATYESGFVIDKFPISRPNLTFSTLTVSNMSPEDSSIYLCSVVRGAPEAFFGQGTRLTVV.

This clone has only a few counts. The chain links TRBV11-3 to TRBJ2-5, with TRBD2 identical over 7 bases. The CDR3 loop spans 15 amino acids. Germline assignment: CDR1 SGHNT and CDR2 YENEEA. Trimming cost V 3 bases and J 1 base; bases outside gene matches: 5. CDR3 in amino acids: CASSLASGVQETQYF. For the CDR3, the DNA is TGTGCCAGCAGCTTGGCAAGCGGGGTCCAAGAGACCCAGTACTTC.

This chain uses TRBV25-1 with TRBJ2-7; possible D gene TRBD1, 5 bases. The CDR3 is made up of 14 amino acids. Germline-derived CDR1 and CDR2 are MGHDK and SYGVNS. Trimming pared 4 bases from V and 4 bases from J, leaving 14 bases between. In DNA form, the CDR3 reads TGTGCCAGCAGTGCGCAGGGTATCCCATACGAGCAGTACTTC. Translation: CASSAQGIPYEQYF.

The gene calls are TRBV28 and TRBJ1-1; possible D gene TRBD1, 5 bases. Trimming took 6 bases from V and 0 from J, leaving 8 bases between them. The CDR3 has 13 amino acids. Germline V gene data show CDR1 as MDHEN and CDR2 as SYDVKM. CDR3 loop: CASSPGVNTEAFF. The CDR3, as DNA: TGTGCCAGCAGCCCGGGGGTGAACACTGAAGCTTTCTTT.

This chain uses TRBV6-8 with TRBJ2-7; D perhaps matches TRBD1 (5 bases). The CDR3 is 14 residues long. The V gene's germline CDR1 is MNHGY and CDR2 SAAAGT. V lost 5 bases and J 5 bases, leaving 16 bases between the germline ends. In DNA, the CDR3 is TGTGCCAGCAGTGATGGGCAGGGTTACGACGAGCAGTACTTC. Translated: CASSDGQGYDEQYF.

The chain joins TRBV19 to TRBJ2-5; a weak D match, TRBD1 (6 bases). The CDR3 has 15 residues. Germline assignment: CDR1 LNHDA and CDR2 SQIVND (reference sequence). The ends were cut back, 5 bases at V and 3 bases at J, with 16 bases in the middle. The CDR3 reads CASSLSRGREETQYF. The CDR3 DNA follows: TGTGCCAGTAGTTTGAGCAGGGGCAGGGAAGAGACCCAGTACTTC.

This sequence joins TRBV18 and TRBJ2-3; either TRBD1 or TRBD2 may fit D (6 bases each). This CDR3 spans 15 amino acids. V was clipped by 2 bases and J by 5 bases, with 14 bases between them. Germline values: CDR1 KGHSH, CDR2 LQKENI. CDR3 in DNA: TGTGCCAGCTCACCAAGGGGGGCTCCAGAAGATACGCAGTATTTT. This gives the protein CASSPRGAPEDTQYF.

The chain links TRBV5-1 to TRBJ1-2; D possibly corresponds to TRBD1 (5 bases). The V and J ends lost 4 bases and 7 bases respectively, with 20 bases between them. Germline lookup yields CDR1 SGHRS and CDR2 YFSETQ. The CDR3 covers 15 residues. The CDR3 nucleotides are TGCGCCAGCAGCCCCGACCCGGGACTGAGCCTTGGCTACACCTTC. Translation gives CASSPDPGLSLGYTF. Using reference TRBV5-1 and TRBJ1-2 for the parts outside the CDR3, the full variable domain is KAGVTQTPRYLIKTRGQQVTLSCSPISGHRSVSWYQQTPGQGLQFLFEYFSETQRNKGNFPGRFSGRQFSNSRSEMNVSTLELGDSALYLCASSPDPGLSLGYTFGSGTRLTVV.

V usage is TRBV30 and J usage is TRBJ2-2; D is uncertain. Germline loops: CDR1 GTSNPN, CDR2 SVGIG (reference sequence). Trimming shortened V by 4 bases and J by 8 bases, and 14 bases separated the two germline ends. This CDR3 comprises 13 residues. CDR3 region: CAWMPSGRGELFF. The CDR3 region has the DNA TGTGCCTGGATGCCCTCGGGTCGAGGGGAGCTGTTTTTT.

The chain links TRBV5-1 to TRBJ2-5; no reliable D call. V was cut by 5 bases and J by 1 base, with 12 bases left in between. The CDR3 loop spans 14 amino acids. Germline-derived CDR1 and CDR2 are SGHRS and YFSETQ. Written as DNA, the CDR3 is TGCGCCAGCAGGGAACTAACGAGCCAAGAGACCCAGTACTTC. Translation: CASRELTSQETQYF.

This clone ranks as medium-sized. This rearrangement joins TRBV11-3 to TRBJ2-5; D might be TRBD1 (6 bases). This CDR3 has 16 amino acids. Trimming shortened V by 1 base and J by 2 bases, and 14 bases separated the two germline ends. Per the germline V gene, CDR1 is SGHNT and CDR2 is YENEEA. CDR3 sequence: CASSLVVGAPQETQYF. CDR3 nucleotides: TGTGCCAGCAGCTTAGTCGTGGGGGCCCCTCAAGAGACCCAGTACTTC.

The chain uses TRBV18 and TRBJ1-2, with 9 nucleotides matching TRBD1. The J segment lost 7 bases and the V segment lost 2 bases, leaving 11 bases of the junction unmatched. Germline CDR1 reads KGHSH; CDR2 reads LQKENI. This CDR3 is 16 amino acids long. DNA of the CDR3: TGTGCCAGCTCACCAGCCGAATCGGGACAGGGTCTTGGCTACACCTTC. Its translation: CASSPAESGQGLGYTF.

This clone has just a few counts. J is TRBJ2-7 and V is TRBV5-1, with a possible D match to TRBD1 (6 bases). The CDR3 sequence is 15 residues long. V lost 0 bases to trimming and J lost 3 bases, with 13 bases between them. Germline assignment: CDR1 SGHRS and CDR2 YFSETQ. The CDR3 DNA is TGCGCCAGCAGCTTGGGGGCACAGGGTCTCTACGAGCAGTACGTC. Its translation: CASSLGAQGLYEQYV.

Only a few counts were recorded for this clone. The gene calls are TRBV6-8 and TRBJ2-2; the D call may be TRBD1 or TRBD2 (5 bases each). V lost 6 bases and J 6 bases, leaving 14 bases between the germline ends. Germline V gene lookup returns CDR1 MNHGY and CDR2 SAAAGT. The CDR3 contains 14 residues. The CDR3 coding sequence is TGTGCCAGCAGCCGGGACGTGACTCCCGGGGAGCTGTTTTTT. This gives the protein CASSRDVTPGELFF.

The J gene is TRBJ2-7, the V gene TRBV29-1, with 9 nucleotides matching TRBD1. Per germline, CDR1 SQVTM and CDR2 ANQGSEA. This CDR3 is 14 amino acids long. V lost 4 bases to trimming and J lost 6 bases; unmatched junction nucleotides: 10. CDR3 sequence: CSVVLRTGVTEQYF. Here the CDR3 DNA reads TGCAGCGTTGTTCTAAGGACAGGGGTGACCGAGCAGTACTTC.

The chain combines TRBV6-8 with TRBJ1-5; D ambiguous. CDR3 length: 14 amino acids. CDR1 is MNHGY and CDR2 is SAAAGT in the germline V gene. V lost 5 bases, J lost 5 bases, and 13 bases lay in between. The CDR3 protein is CASSKDPGDQPQHF. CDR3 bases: TGTGCCAGCAGTAAGGACCCAGGAGATCAGCCCCAGCATTTT.